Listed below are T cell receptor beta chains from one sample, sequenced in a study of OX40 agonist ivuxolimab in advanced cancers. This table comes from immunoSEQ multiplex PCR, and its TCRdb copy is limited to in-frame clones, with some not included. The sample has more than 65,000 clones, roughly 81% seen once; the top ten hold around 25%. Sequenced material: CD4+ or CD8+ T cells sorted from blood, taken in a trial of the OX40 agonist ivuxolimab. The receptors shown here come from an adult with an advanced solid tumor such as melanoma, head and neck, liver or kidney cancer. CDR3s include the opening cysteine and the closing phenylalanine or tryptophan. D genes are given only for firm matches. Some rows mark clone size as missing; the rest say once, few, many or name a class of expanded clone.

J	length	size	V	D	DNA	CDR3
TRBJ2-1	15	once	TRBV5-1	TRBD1	TGCGCCAGCAGCTTCCGGGACAGGAGGGACAATGAGCAGTTCTTC	CASSFRDRRDNEQFF
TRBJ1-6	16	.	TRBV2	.	TGTGCCAGCAGTGAGGGGGGGAGCTCCTATAATTCACCCCTCCACTTT	CASSEGGSSYNSPLHF
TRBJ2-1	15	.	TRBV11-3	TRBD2	TGTGCCAGCAGCTTAGAAGGCGGGAGGGTAGGGGAGCAGTTCTTC	CASSLEGGRVGEQFF
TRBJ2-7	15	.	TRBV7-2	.	TGTGCCAGCAGCTGGGCCAGGGGGGGCCCCAACGAGCAGTACTTC	CASSWARGGPNEQYF
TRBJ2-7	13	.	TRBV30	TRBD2	TGTGCCTGGAGTTCTAAGGCGGGAGCCGAGCAGTACTTC	CAWSSKAGAEQYF
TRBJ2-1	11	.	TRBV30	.	TGTGCCTGGAGCACCCGGCAAATGGGGTTCTTC	CAWSTRQMGFF
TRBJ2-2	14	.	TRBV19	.	TGTGCCAGTATCCCAGGGGTTAACACCGGGGAGCTGTTTTTT	CASIPGVNTGELFF
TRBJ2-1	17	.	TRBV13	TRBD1	TGTGCCAGCAGCTCCGGACAGGGGGAGACGGAATACAATGAGCAGTTCTTC	CASSSGQGETEYNEQFF
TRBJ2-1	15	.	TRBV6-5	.	TGTGCCAGCAGTGTCGCTTGGGGTCCCTACAATGAGCAGTTCTTC	CASSVAWGPYNEQFF
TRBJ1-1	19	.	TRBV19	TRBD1	TGTGCCAGTAAGTCCACGACAGGCTTACAGGGGGCGGTGAACACTGAAGCTTTCTTT	CASKSTTGLQGAVNTEAFF
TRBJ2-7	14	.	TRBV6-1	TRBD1	TGTGCCAGCACTCACCGGGACAGGGTCTACGAGCAGTACTTC	CASTHRDRVYEQYF
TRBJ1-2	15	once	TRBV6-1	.	TGTGCCAGCAGTGAAATGAGGGAGCAACTCTATGGCTACACCTTC	CASSEMREQLYGYTF
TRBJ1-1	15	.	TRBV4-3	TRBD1	TGCGCCAGCAGCCAAGAGACAGGGTGGGCCACTGAAGCTTTCTTT	CASSQETGWATEAFF
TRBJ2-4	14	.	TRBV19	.	TGTGCCAGTAAGGACCTGAGGAGCAAAAACATTCAGTACTTC	CASKDLRSKNIQYF
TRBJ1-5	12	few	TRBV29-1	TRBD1	TGCAGCGTCTCAGGGGGCGATCAGCCCCAGCATTTT	CSVSGGDQPQHF
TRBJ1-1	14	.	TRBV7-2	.	TGTGCCAGCAGCATACGGGCTACGAACACTGAAGCTTTCTTT	CASSIRATNTEAFF
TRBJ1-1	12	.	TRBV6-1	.	TGTGCCAGCGTAAGTTATTCTGCTGAAGCTTTCTTT	CASVSYSAEAFF
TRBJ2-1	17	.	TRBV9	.	TGTGCCAGCAGCCCATGGGGGCCTCAGAGCTCCTACAATGAGCAGTTCTTC	CASSPWGPQSSYNEQFF
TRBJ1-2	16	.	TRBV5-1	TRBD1	TGCGCCAGCAGCTTGGGGATCGACAGGGTAAACTATGGCTACACCTTC	CASSLGIDRVNYGYTF
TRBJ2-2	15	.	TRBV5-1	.	TGCGCCAGCAGAGTGGCTACTGATGCCACCGGGGAGCTGTTTTTT	CASRVATDATGELFF
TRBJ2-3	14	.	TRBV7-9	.	TGTGCCAGCAGCCCTAGCGCCCGCACAGATACGCAGTATTTT	CASSPSARTDTQYF
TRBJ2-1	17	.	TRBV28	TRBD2	TGTGCCAGCAGTTTCGTCATGGGCGGGGGGGTTTACAATGAGCAGTTCTTC	CASSFVMGGGVYNEQFF
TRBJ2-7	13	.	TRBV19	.	TGTGCCAGTAGCAAATCAACCTCCTACGAGCAGTACTTC	CASSKSTSYEQYF
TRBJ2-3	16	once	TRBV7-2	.	TGTGCCAGCAGCTTAATATCGGGATTCCGCACAGATACGCAGTATTTT	CASSLISGFRTDTQYF